This T cell receptor beta chain was recovered during a study of a mutant IDH1 vaccine in newly diagnosed glioma. Looking at the study overall: Previous treatment comprised radiotherapy, temozolomide, or both, mostly both.

Data came from immunoSEQ multiplex PCR; TCRdb stores just in-frame clones and leaves some out. The table includes 95,000 to 120,000 clones, about nine tenths detected once. Time point in this sample: week 11, during vaccination. Vaccinated patients received 300 ug of mutant IDH1 20-mer peptide per dose, with topical imiquimod. Study findings and constraints: Seemingly, pseudoprogression had no relation to changes in the top peripheral T cell clonotypes.

Remarks on this clone: What it recognizes is unknown.

Trimming took 5 bases from V and 4 from J; bases not matched to a gene: 4. Germline V CDR1 and CDR2: LNHDA, SQIVND (reference sequence). The CDR3 length is 13 residues. Sequenced here: PBMCs, sampled from a glioma patient whose treatment included an IDH1 peptide vaccine. The chain combines TRBV19 with TRBJ1-1; the match to TRBD1 covers 7 bases. The sequence came from a woman aged 45 to 65 with glioma. The CDR3 nucleotides read TGTGCCAGTAGTTTCCGACAGGGCACTGAAGCTTTCTTT. It encodes CASSFRQGTEAFF.